This T cell receptor beta chain was captured by sequencing in a study of identical twins. Study-level results: Out-of-frame beta chain sequences displayed weaker excess sharing between twins. Invariant T cells like MAIT and iNKT could partly confound the zero-insertion analyses.

V lost 4 bases, J lost 4 bases, and 7 bases lay in between. The CDR3 contains 11 residues. Germline V lookup: CDR1 DFQATT, CDR2 SNEGSKA (reference sequence). One entry per CDR3 protein, called by TCRdb with MiXCR from the 5' RACE reads. This table holds 600,000 to 800,000 distinct CDR3 sequences, approximately 21% found once. On this clonotype itself: The target antigen is unknown.

These data are also associated with another study on T cells expressing NK-cell markers. In that study: All TCR beta repertoires analysed originated from sorted CD3+CD56+NKG2C+, CD3+CD56+NKG2C- and CD3+CD56-NKG2C+ T cells. Seven of the eight sequenced donors were HCMV-seropositive; one was seronegative.

The chain links TRBV20-1 to TRBJ1-2; D gene unclear. The source of this sequence is a woman aged 18-29 years in good health. The sequenced material came from PBMCs. The CDR3 sequence is CSATLSYGYTF. For the CDR3, the DNA is TGCAGTGCTACTCTATCCTATGGCTACACCTTC.